Listed here are 26 T cell receptor beta chains from one sample, sequenced in a study of blood T cell repertoires in COVID-19. Clones were sequenced by immunoSEQ multiplex PCR, and TCRdb holds only the in-frame ones, with some missing. The table shows about 250,000 clones, with over 80% occurring only once. Sequenced: peripheral blood. These receptors originate from a woman aged 55-75 years with active or convalescent COVID-19.

Notes on this clone: At one of its ends the junction is not consistent with the germline gene, which may arise from a read error. This sequence joins TRBV15 and TRBJ1-2; D possibly corresponds to TRBD1 (5 bases). CDR1 LNHNV and CDR2 YYDKDF come from the germline V gene (reference sequence). This CDR3 is 14 amino acids long. The DNA of the CDR3 is TGTGCCACCAGCAGAGACAGGGAGGCCTATCGCTACACCTTC. This sequence encodes CATSRDREAYRYTF.

The rearrangement joins TRBV12-3 or TRBV12-4 to TRBJ2-5; tentatively, D is TRBD2 (6 bases). V lost 7 bases and J 4 bases, leaving 13 bases between the germline ends. This CDR3 has 13 residues. The CDR3 region is CASTLASRETQYF. The CDR3 bases are TGTGCCAGCACTCTAGCGAGTAGAGAGACCCAGTACTTC.

This chain links TRBV7-9 with TRBJ1-2, with D maybe TRBD1 (6 bases). Trimming removed 5 bases from V and 4 bases from J, with 14 bases in between. Germline values: CDR1 SEHNR, CDR2 FQNEAQ (reference sequence). The CDR3 sequence is 14 residues long. The CDR3 nucleotides read TGTGCCAGCAGCCTCGGAGACAGGATCTATGGCTACACCTTC. Translating gives CASSLGDRIYGYTF. The full variable domain, its missing parts supplied by reference TRBV7-9 and TRBJ1-2, is DTGVSQNPRHKITKRGQNVTFRCDPISEHNRLYWYRQTLGQGPEFLTYFQNEAQLEKSRLLSDRFSAERPKGSFSTLEIQRTEQGDSAMYLCASSLGDRIYGYTFGSGTRLTVV.

CDR3 coding DNA: TGTGCCTGGAACAAGGACAGGGACGGAGCTGGGGGCTACACCTTC. Translated, it gives CAWNKDRDGAGGYTF. This chain links TRBV30 with TRBJ1-2; 8 bases are shared with TRBD1. Trimming cost V 4 bases and J 8 bases; bases outside gene matches: 15. CDR3 size: 15 residues. Germline V gives CDR1 GTSNPN, CDR2 SVGIG (reference sequence).

The rearrangement joins TRBV5-8 to TRBJ1-5; TRBD1 matches at 8 bases. The CDR3 extends over 17 amino acids. Germline V gene data show CDR1 as SGHTS and CDR2 as YDEGEE. V was pared by 5 bases and J by 0 bases, with 10 bases of the junction left unmatched. CDR3 amino acids: CASRTGTGVYSNQPQHF. The CDR3 DNA reads as TGTGCCAGCAGGACCGGGACAGGAGTTTATAGCAATCAGCCCCAGCATTTT.

This chain uses TRBV5-6 with TRBJ2-5; D call uncertain. CDR1 is SGHDT, CDR2 YYEEEE, per germline. The germline V and J ends were trimmed by 2 bases and 4 bases, with 9 bases remaining between them. The CDR3 loop spans 13 amino acids. CDR3 region: CASSLTVVETQYF. The CDR3 nucleotides read TGTGCCAGCAGCTTAACAGTAGTAGAGACCCAGTACTTC.

Only a few counts were recorded for this clone. This chain connects TRBV10-2 to TRBJ1-5; 7 bases match TRBD1. The ends lost 3 bases at V and 3 bases at J; junction bases unmatched: 5. Germline values: CDR1 WSHSY, CDR2 SAAADI. The CDR3 spans 15 residues. CDR3: CASSDRQGHNQPQHF. As DNA, the CDR3 is TGCGCCAGCAGTGACCGACAGGGACACAATCAGCCCCAGCATTTT.

The rearrangement joins TRBV9 to TRBJ1-5; D unresolved. CDR3 size: 13 residues. Trimming shortened V by 3 bases and J by 2 bases, and 6 bases separated the two germline ends. The germline CDR1 and CDR2 sequences are SGDLS and YYNGEE. The CDR3 region has the DNA TGTGCCAGCAGCGGAGGCGGCAATCAGCCCCAGCATTTT. The encoded protein is CASSGGGNQPQHF.

The rearrangement uses TRBV11-2 and TRBJ2-2; 12 positions match TRBD1. Germline V gives CDR1 SGHAT, CDR2 FQNNGV. This CDR3 spans 18 amino acids. Losses at the gene ends were 2 bases for V and 2 bases for J; bases not matched to a gene: 6. The CDR3 coding sequence is TGTGCCAGCAGCTTAATCGGTGGGACAGGGGGCAACACCGGGGAGCTGTTTTTT. It translates to CASSLIGGTGGNTGELFF.

V and J are TRBV7-9 and TRBJ1-1; D gene uncertain. The CDR3 sequence is 14 residues long. V was shortened by 1 base and J by 5 bases, with 11 bases between the two germline ends. CDR1 SEHNR and CDR2 FQNEAQ come from the germline V gene (reference sequence). The CDR3 here is CASSLGGLGTEAFF. The CDR3 DNA sequence: TGTGCCAGCAGCTTAGGAGGGCTTGGGACTGAAGCTTTCTTT.

The chain uses TRBV7-2 and TRBJ2-1, with TRBD2 matching 10 bases. The CDR3 sequence is 14 residues long. V trimming: 5 bases; J trimming: 4 bases; junction bases outside the gene matches: 2. Germline CDR1 and CDR2: SGHTA and FQGNSA. CDR3 residues: CASSRGLAYNEQFF. The CDR3 coding sequence is TGTGCCAGCAGCAGGGGACTAGCGTACAATGAGCAGTTCTTC.

The DNA of the CDR3 is TGCAGCGTGAAAACAGGGGAGGATGGCTACACCTTC. It yields the protein CSVKTGEDGYTF. The genes are TRBV29-1 and TRBJ1-2, with 7 bases aligning to TRBD1. V was pared by 6 bases and J by 6 bases, with 7 bases of the junction left unmatched. In germline, CDR1 is SQVTM, CDR2 ANQGSEA. The CDR3 runs to 12 residues.

The rearrangement links TRBV18 to TRBJ2-6, with D tentatively TRBD2 (7 bases). Germline V gene lookup returns CDR1 KGHSH and CDR2 LQKENI. This CDR3 comprises 15 residues. V was shortened by 5 bases and J by 1 base, with 9 bases between the two germline ends. The CDR3 loop reads CASSGGASGANVLTF. The CDR3 bases are TGTGCCAGCTCAGGGGGGGCGTCTGGGGCCAACGTCCTGACTTTC.

The chain uses TRBV5-1 and TRBJ2-7; 11 bases align to TRBD1. Germline assignment: CDR1 SGHRS and CDR2 YFSETQ. J was trimmed by 2 bases and V by 4 bases; bases with no gene match: 2. The CDR3 has 14 amino acids. The chain's CDR3 is CASSRGQGAYEQYV. CDR3 bases: TGCGCCAGCAGCCGGGGACAGGGGGCCTACGAGCAGTACGTC.

The chain recombines TRBV27 with TRBJ2-7; D possibly corresponds to TRBD2 (6 bases). Germline V CDR1 and CDR2: MNHEY, SMNVEV (reference sequence). The V end lost 4 bases, the J end lost 0 bases, and 16 bases lay between the germline ends. There are 16 residues in the CDR3. The CDR3 protein is CASSSMPGTGSYEQYF. The CDR3 nucleotides are TGTGCCAGCAGTTCCATGCCCGGGACTGGCTCCTACGAGCAGTACTTC.

V is TRBV5-6 and J is TRBJ2-2; D may be TRBD2 (7 bases). This CDR3 contains 12 residues. Trimming cost V 0 bases and J 11 bases, with 8 bases left between them. Germline values: CDR1 SGHDT, CDR2 YYEEEE. The CDR3 here is CASSLGGGELFF. The CDR3, as DNA: TGTGCCAGCAGCTTGGGGGGGGGCGAGCTGTTTTTT.

The chain uses TRBV12-3 or TRBV12-4 and TRBJ1-1; possible D gene TRBD1, 6 bases. Trimming left V 0 bases short and J 11 bases short, with 13 bases between. The CDR3 is 13 amino acids. The CDR3 protein is CASSLASPGQAFF. As DNA, the CDR3 is TGTGCCAGCAGTTTAGCCAGTCCCGGACAGGCTTTCTTT.

This chain connects TRBV5-6 to TRBJ2-3; the match to TRBD2 covers 9 bases. Germline CDR1 SGHDT, CDR2 YYEEEE. V dropped 1 base and J dropped 7; count of bases not matched to a gene: 7. This CDR3 has 15 amino acids. The CDR3 region is CASSLTGTSLYTQYF. DNA for the CDR3: TGTGCCAGCAGCTTGACCGGGACTAGCCTCTATACGCAGTATTTT.

V usage is TRBV24-1 and J usage is TRBJ2-7; 8 bases align to TRBD1. The V gene's germline CDR1 is KGHDR and CDR2 SFDVKD. This CDR3 region has 15 residues. V lost 3 bases to trimming and J lost 6 bases; unmatched junction nucleotides: 9. CDR3 amino acids: CATSDGTGDSREQYF. CDR3 bases: TGTGCCACCAGTGATGGGACAGGCGATTCGCGCGAGCAGTACTTC.

This chain links TRBV13 with TRBJ1-4; perhaps TRBD1 as D (5 bases). Trimming removed 2 bases from V and 1 base from J, with 14 bases in between. The CDR3 sequence is 17 residues long. Germline V lookup: CDR1 PRHDT, CDR2 FYEKMQ (reference sequence). The CDR3 spells CASSLMGMGGTNEKLFF. CDR3 nucleotide sequence: TGTGCCAGCAGCTTAATGGGAATGGGGGGAACTAATGAAAAACTGTTTTTT.

The chain uses TRBV7-9 and TRBJ2-7; D is perhaps TRBD1 (5 bases). The CDR3 covers 12 residues. Germline assignment: CDR1 SEHNR and CDR2 FQNEAQ (reference sequence). V lost 4 bases, J lost 6 bases, and 10 bases lay in between. CDR3 sequence reads: CASSSQVGEQYF. The CDR3 bases are TGTGCCAGCAGCTCACAGGTCGGCGAGCAGTACTTC.

This clone was seen more than once but under ten times. This chain uses TRBV5-6 with TRBJ2-1, with 9 bases aligning to TRBD2. The junction had 5 bases not matched to a gene; V was cut back by 4 bases and J by 3 bases. Germline V gene lookup returns CDR1 SGHDT and CDR2 YYEEEE. This CDR3 has 15 residues. As DNA, the CDR3 is TGTGCCAGCAGCGTTAGCGGGGGCCTCTACAATGAGCAGTTCTTC. Translated, it gives CASSVSGGLYNEQFF.

The chain joins TRBV29-1 to TRBJ2-5; 10 bases match TRBD1. J was trimmed by 5 bases and V by 3 bases; bases with no gene match: 15. Germline V gene sequence: CDR1 SQVTM, CDR2 ANQGSEA. This CDR3 spans 17 amino acids. The CDR3 loop is CSVDRDFGQGGWETQYF. The CDR3, as DNA: TGCAGCGTTGACCGAGACTTCGGACAGGGGGGCTGGGAGACCCAGTACTTC.

V and J are TRBV5-1 and TRBJ1-6; 7 bases fit TRBD1. The CDR3 has 16 residues. CDR1 SGHRS and CDR2 YFSETQ come from the germline V gene. The V and J ends lost 4 bases and 7 bases, in that order; junction bases with no gene match: 11. CDR3 region: CASSGPQGGGNSPLHF. CDR3 DNA sequence: TGCGCCAGCAGCGGCCCCCAGGGGGGCGGCAATTCACCCCTCCACTTT.

This chain connects TRBV6-4 to TRBJ2-7, with 7 bases matching TRBD2. This CDR3 comprises 17 residues. Germline V gives CDR1 MRHNA, CDR2 SNTAGT. V lost 7 bases to trimming and J lost 2 bases; unmatched junction nucleotides: 17. The CDR3 DNA is TGTGCCAGCAATCCCCTCCCCGGGACTACCCGAACCTACGAGCAGTACTTC. This sequence encodes CASNPLPGTTRTYEQYF.

The V gene is TRBV5-8, the J gene TRBJ2-7, with D possibly being TRBD2 (6 bases). The length of the CDR3 is 15 residues. CDR1 is SGHTS and CDR2 is YDEGEE in the germline V gene. With 1 base removed from V and 4 bases from J, the gap between germline ends came to 15 bases. The CDR3 coding sequence is TGTGCCAGCAGCTTGCCGGGAGCGACCACTTACGAGCAGTACTTC. This encodes CASSLPGATTYEQYF. Full variable domain (remainder filled in from reference TRBV5-8 and TRBJ2-7): EAGVTQSPTHLIKTRGQQATLRCSPISGHTSVYWYQQALGLGLQFLLWYDEGEERNRGNFPPRFSGRQFPNYSSELNVNALELEDSALYLCASSLPGATTYEQYFGPGTRLTVT.